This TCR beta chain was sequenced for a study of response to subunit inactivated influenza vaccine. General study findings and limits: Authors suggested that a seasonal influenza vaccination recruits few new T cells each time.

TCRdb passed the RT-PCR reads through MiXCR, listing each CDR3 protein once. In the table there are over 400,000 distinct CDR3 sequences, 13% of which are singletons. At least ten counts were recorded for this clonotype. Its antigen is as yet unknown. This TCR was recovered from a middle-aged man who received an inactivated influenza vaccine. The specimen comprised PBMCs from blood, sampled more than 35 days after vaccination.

DNA of the CDR3: TGCGCCAGCAGCTTGGCAGGGGGCGGCTATGGCTACACCTTC. Its protein product is CASSLAGGGYGYTF. J is TRBJ1-2 and V is TRBV5-1; 8 nucleotides match TRBD1. Germline V gene data show CDR1 as SGHRS and CDR2 as YFSETQ. The CDR3 runs 14 residues. J was trimmed by 4 bases and V by 0 bases; bases with no gene match: 2.